What follows is one TCR beta chain and its context. TCRdb's copy holds only in-frame clones and misses some; the assay was immunoSEQ multiplex PCR. The table includes about 130,000 clones, roughly 95% detected once. The data derive from a study of T cell changes during pregnancy in multiple sclerosis. The CDR3 length is 16 residues. The V and J ends lost 0 bases and 0 bases respectively, with 12 bases between them. Germline assignment: CDR1 SGHNT and CDR2 YYREEE (reference sequence). This chain connects TRBV5-4 to TRBJ1-1; D is uncertain. The sample was peripheral blood, taken after pregnancy. This sequence originates from a female donor with multiple sclerosis, enrolled in a pregnancy study. Here the CDR3 DNA reads TGTGCCAGCAGCTTGGGGTTTGAGCTCATGAACACTGAAGCTTTCTTT. Translation gives CASSLGFELMNTEAFF.